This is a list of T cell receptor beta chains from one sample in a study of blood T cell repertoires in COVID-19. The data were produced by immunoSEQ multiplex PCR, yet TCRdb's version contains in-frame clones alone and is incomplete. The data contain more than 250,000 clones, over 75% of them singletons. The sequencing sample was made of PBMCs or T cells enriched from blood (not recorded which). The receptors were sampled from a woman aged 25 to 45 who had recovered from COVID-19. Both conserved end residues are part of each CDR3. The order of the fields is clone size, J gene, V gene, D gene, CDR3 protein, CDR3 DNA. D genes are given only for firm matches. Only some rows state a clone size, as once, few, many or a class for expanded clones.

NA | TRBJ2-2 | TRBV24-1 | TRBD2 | CATSDRASGGRTGELFF | TGTGCCACCAGTGATCGCGCTAGCGGGGGGAGAACCGGGGAGCTGTTTTTT
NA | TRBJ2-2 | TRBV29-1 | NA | CSVLDLGVLFF | TGCAGCGTTTTAGACCTTGGAGTGCTGTTTTTT
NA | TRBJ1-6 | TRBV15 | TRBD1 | CATSAGRGRNSPLHF | TGTGCCACCAGCGCCGGCAGGGGGCGTAATTCACCCCTCCACTTT
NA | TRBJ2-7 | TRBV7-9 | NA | CASLSRDANPYEQYF | TGTGCCAGCCTCTCGCGGGACGCGAACCCCTACGAGCAGTACTTC
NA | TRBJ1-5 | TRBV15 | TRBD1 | CATSKRGRQGANQPQHF | TGTGCCACCAGCAAACGAGGGAGACAGGGTGCAAATCAGCCCCAGCATTTT
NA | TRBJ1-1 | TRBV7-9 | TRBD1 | CASTGGRTEAFF | TGTGCCAGTACAGGGGGCCGTACTGAAGCTTTCTTT
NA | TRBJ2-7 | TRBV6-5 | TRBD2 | CASRYLHTGGSYEQYF | TGTGCCAGCAGATACCTCCACACGGGAGGATCCTACGAGCAGTACTTC
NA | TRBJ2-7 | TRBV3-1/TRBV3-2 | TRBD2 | CASSREIPLAGGDEQYF | TGTGCCAGCAGCCGTGAAATACCACTAGCGGGTGGGGACGAGCAGTACTTC
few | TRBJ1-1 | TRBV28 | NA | CASSSDGAFF | TGTGCCAGCAGTTCCGACGGGGCTTTCTTT
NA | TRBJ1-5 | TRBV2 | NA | CASRGQGYQPQHF | TGTGCCAGCAGAGGTCAGGGGTATCAGCCCCAGCATTTT
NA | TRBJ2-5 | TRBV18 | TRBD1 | CASSPLTGGGETQYF | TGTGCCAGCTCACCACTTACAGGGGGCGGAGAGACCCAGTACTTC
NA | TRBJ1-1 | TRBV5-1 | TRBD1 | CASSSQGAETEAFF | TGCGCCAGCAGCTCACAGGGGGCAGAGACTGAAGCTTTCTTT
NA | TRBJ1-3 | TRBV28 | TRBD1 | CASSWDRGNTIYF | TGTGCCAGCAGTTGGGACAGGGGAAACACCATATATTTT
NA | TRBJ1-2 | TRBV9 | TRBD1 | CASSEGTGQQYPAGGYTF | TGTGCCAGCAGCGAGGGAACGGGACAGCAATACCCCGCGGGTGGCTACACCTTC
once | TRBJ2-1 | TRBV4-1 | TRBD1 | CASSQDLGTGRFF | TGCGCCAGCAGCCAAGATCTTGGGACAGGGAGGTTCTTC
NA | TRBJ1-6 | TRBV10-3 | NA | CAISPDGRDSPLHF | TGTGCCATCAGTCCTGACGGTCGGGATTCACCCCTCCACTTT